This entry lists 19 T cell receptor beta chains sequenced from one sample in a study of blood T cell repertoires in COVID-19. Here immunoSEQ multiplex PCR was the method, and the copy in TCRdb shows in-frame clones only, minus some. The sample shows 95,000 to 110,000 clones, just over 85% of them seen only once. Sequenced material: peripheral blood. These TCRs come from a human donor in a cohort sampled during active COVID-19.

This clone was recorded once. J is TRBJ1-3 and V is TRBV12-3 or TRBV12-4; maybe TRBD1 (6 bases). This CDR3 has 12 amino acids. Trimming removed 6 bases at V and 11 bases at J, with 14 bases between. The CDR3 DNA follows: TGTGCCAGCAGCAGGACAGCCCTATCCATATATTTT. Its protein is CASSRTALSIYF.

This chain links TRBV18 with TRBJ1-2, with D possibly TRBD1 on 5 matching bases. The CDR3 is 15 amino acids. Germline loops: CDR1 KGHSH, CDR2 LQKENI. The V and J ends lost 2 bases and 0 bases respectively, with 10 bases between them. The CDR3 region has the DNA TGTGCCAGCTCACCAGGGGGGGGAGCTAACTATGGCTACACCTTC. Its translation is CASSPGGGANYGYTF.

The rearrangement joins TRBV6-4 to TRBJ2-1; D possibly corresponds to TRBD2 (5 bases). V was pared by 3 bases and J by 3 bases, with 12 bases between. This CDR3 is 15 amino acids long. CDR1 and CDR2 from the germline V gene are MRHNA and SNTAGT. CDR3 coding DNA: TGTGCCAGCAGTGATTCTCGGACTGACTACAATGAGCAGTTCTTC. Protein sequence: CASSDSRTDYNEQFF.

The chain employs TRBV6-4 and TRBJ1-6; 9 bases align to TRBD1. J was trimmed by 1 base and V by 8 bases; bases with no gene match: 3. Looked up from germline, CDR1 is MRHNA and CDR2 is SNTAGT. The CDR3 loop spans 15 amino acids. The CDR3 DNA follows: TGTGCCAGCCGACAGGGGGGATCCTATAATTCACCCCTCCACTTT. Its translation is CASRQGGSYNSPLHF.

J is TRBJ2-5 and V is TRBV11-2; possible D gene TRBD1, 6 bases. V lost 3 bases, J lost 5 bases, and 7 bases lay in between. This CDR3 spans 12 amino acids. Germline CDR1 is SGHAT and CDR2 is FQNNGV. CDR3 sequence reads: CASSFRGETQYF. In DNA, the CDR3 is TGTGCCAGCAGCTTCAGGGGTGAGACCCAGTACTTC.

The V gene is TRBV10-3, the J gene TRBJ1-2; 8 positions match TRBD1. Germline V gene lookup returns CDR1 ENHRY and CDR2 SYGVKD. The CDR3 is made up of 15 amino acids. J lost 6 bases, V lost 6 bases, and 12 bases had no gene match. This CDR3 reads CAISAGQGLINGYTF. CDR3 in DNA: TGTGCCATCAGCGCTGGACAGGGTCTTATAAATGGCTACACCTTC.

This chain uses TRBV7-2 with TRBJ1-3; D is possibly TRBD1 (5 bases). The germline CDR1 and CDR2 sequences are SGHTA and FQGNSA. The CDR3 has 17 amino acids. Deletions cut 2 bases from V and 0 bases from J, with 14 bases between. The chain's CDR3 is CASSLTGTRHSGNTIYF. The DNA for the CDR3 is TGTGCCAGCAGCTTAACCGGGACTCGGCACTCTGGAAACACCATATATTTT.

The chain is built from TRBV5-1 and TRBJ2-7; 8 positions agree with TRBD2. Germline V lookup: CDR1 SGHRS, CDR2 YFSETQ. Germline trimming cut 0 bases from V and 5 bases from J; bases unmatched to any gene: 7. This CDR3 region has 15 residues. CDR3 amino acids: CASSLAGGRNHEQYF. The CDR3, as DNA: TGCGCCAGCAGCTTGGCAGGCGGGAGGAACCACGAGCAGTACTTC.

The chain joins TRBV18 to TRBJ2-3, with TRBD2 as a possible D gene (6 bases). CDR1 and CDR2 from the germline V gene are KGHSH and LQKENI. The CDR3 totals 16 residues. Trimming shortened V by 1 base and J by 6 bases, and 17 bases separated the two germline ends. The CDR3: CASSPQTSSRADTQYF. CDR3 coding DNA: TGTGCCAGCTCACCACAGACTAGTTCCCGGGCGGATACGCAGTATTTT.

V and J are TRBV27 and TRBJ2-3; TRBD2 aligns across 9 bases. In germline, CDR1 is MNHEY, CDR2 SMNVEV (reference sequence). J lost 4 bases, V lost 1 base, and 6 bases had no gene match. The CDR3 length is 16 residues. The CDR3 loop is CASSLYGGRGPDTQYF. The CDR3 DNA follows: TGTGCCAGCAGTTTATACGGCGGGAGGGGCCCAGATACGCAGTATTTT.

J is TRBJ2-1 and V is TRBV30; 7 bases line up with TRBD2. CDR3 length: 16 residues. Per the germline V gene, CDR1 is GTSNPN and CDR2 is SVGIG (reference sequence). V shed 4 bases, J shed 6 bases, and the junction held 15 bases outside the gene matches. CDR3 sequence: CAWNGGRGPHTNEQFF. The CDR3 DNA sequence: TGTGCCTGGAATGGCGGGAGAGGGCCCCATACCAATGAGCAGTTCTTC.

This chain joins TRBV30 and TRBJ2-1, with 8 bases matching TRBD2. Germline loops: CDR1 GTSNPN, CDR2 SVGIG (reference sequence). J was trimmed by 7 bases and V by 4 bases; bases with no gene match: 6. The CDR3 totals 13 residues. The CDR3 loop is CAWTSGFGNEQFF. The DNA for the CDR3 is TGTGCCTGGACTAGCGGGTTTGGGAATGAGCAGTTCTTC.

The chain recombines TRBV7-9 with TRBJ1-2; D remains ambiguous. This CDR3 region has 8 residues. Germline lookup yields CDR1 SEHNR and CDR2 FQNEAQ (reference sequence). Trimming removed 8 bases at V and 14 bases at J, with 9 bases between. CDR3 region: CASPIRTF. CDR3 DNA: TGTGCCAGCCCAATACGGACCTTC.

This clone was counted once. The CDR3 loop reads CSNNRGGGNTEAFF. The CDR3 DNA reads as TGCAGCAATAACAGGGGGGGTGGGAACACTGAAGCTTTCTTT. The V call is TRBV29-1, the J call TRBJ1-1, with TRBD1 matching 8 bases. CDR3 size: 14 residues. Germline V gene data show CDR1 as SQVTM and CDR2 as ANQGSEA. Trimming cost V 8 bases and J 1 base; bases outside gene matches: 9.

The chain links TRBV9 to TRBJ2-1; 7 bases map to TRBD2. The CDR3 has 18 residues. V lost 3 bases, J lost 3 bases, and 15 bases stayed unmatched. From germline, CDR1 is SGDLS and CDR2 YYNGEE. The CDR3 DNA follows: TGTGCCAGCAGCGGGCTAGCGGAAGGCCCTTATCTCTACAATGAGCAGTTCTTC. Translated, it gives CASSGLAEGPYLYNEQFF.

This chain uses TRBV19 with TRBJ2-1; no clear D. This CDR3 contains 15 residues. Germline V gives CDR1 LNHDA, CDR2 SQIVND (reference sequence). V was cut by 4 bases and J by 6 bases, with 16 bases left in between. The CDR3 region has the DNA TGTGCCAGTAGTAAGAAGATAGACTTTATCAATGAGCAGTTCTTC. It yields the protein CASSKKIDFINEQFF.

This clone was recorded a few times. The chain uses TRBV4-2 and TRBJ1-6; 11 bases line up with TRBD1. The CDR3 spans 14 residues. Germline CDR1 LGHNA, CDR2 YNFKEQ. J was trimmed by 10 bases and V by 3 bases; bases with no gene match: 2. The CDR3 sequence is CASSQDRGLSPLHF. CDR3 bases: TGTGCCAGCAGCCAGGACAGGGGGCTCTCACCCCTCCACTTT.

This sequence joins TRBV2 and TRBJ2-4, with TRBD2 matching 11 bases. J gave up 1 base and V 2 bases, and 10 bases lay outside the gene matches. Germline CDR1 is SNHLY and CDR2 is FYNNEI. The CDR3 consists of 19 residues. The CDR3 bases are TGTGCCAGCAGTGAAAATTGGGGACTAGCGGAATCGGCCAAAAACATTCAGTACTTC. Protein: CASSENWGLAESAKNIQYF. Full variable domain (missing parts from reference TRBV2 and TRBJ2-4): EPEVTQTPSHQVTQMGQEVILRCVPISNHLYFYWYRQILGQKVEFLVSFYNNEISEKSEIFDDQFSVERPDGSNFTLKIRSTKLEDSAMYFCASSENWGLAESAKNIQYFGAGTRLSVL.

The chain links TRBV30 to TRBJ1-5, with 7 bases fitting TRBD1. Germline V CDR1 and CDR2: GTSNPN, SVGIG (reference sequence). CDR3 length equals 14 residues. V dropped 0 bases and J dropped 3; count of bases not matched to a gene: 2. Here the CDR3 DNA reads TGTGCCTGGAGTGTTGGACAGGCCAATCAGCCCCAGCATTTT. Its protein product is CAWSVGQANQPQHF.